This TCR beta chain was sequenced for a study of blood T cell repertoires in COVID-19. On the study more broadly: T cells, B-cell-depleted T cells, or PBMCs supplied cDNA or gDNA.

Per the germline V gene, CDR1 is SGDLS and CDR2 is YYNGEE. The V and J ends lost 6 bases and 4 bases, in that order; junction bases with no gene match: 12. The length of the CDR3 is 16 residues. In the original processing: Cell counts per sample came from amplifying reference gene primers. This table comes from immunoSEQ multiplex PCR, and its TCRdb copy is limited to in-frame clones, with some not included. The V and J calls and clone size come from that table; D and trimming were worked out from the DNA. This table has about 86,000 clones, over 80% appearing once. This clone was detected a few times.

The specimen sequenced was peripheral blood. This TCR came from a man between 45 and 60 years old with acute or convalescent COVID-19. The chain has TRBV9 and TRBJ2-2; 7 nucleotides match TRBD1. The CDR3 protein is CASTRGRLSGTGELFF. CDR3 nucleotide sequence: TGTGCCAGCACGAGGGGGCGGCTCTCGGGCACCGGGGAGCTGTTTTTT. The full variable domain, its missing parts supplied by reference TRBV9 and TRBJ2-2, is DSGVTQTPKHLITATGQRVTLRCSPRSGDLSVYWYQQSLDQGLQFLIQYYNGEERAKGNILERFSAQQFPDLHSELNLSSLELGDSALYFCASTRGRLSGTGELFFGEGSRLTVL.